The clone carrying this TCR beta chain was recorded only once. Through a sample-barcoded 5' primer and a J-beta primer mix, a second PCR was run for roughly 6 to 12 cycles. Carrying 12 random nucleotides, a template-switch adaptor labeled each individual cDNA molecule. TCRdb recomputed calls from the 5' RACE reads with MiXCR, one row per CDR3 protein. The repertoire holds approximately 600,000 distinct CDR3 sequences, about 54% seen once, with around 37% in the top ten. The data belong to a study of blood T cells in healthy people across ages. Isolating PBMCs gave at least 6.5 million of these cells per sample. Per sample, no less than 6 micrograms of total RNA were extracted. Germline CDR1 is SGHRS and CDR2 is YFSETQ. V lost 0 bases and J lost 1, with 9 bases in between. The CDR3 runs 15 residues.

The chain carries TRBV5-1 and TRBJ2-3; tentatively, D is TRBD1 (5 bases). This TCR came from a man in his fifties or sixties in good health. Sequences were obtained from blood. The CDR3 DNA follows: TGCGCCAGCAGCTTGGATCCCAGGGGCACAGATACGCAGTATTTT. This translates into CASSLDPRGTDTQYF.